The 31 T cell receptor beta chains given below trace back to one sample, sequenced in a study of cytotoxic CD8 clonotypes in ibrutinib-treated CLL. TCRdb's copy holds only in-frame clones and misses some; the assay was immunoSEQ multiplex PCR. The repertoire includes 150,000 or so clones, around three quarters of them detected once, and 9.5% to 15% sits in the top ten. The sequencing used PBMCs, collected after 12 months of ibrutinib treatment. The receptors stem from a human donor with chronic lymphocytic leukemia.

This clone was seen a single time. This sequence joins TRBV7-3 and TRBJ2-7; D possibly uses TRBD1 or TRBD2 (5 bases each). CDR3 length: 14 residues. The V gene lost 2 bases and the J gene lost 6 bases, with 14 bases spanning the gap. Germline loops: CDR1 SGHTA, CDR2 FQGTGA. CDR3 nucleotides: TGTGCCAGCAGCTTAGGGACCCACTTGGGCGAGCAGTACTTC. Protein sequence: CASSLGTHLGEQYF.

The CDR3 sequence is CASSLRTGFPGELFF. The DNA of the CDR3 is TGTGCCAGCAGCTTAAGGACAGGGTTCCCCGGGGAGCTGTTTTTT. This chain uses TRBV7-9 with TRBJ2-2, with 8 positions matching TRBD1. V was clipped by 2 bases and J by 6 bases; unmatched bases: 5. This CDR3 has 15 residues. Germline V CDR1 and CDR2: SEHNR, FQNEAQ (reference sequence).

The chain is built from TRBV11-3 and TRBJ2-7, with a possible D match to TRBD2 (6 bases). The germline V and J ends were trimmed by 4 bases and 6 bases, with 16 bases remaining between them. Germline CDR1 SGHNT, CDR2 YENEEA. The CDR3 is made up of 14 amino acids. The CDR3 region has the DNA TGTGCCAGCAGCTACCCAGGCGGGGTTCGCGAGCAGTACTTC. Protein sequence: CASSYPGGVREQYF.

The chain couples TRBV23-1 to TRBJ2-2; TRBD2 matches 12 bases. TRBV23-1 is known as an ORF, though its function is uncertain. V was pared by 3 bases and J by 6 bases, with 11 bases of the junction left unmatched. The CDR3 runs 18 residues. CDR3 amino acids: CASSHYETSGSVAGELFF. Here the CDR3 DNA reads TGCGCCAGCAGTCATTACGAGACTAGCGGGAGTGTTGCCGGGGAGCTGTTTTTT.

The sample holds a few counts of this clone. This chain links TRBV7-2 with TRBJ2-3; no reliable D call. Germline loops: CDR1 SGHTA, CDR2 FQGNSA. The CDR3 is made up of 13 amino acids. Between the trimmed V and J ends, which lost 2 bases and 2 bases, there was a span of 5 bases. The CDR3: CASSLSATDTQYF. Here the CDR3 DNA reads TGTGCCAGCAGCTTATCGGCCACAGATACGCAGTATTTT.

The rearrangement joins TRBV19 to TRBJ2-1, with D perhaps TRBD2 (6 bases). This CDR3 region has 15 residues. CDR1 and CDR2 from the germline V gene are LNHDA and SQIVND (reference sequence). V was shortened by 2 bases and J by 5 bases, with 13 bases between the two germline ends. CDR3 amino acids: CASSIWVERDNEQFF. The DNA of the CDR3 is TGTGCCAGTAGTATATGGGTGGAGCGGGACAATGAGCAGTTCTTC.

Written as DNA, the CDR3 is TGTGCCAGCAGTCTCTCTTCCGTTTACAATGAGCAGTTCTTC. It encodes CASSLSSVYNEQFF. This chain links TRBV7-3 with TRBJ2-1; D is ambiguous. The CDR3 covers 14 residues. Per the germline V gene, CDR1 is SGHTA and CDR2 is FQGTGA. The ends were cut back, 6 bases at V and 4 bases at J, with 13 bases in the middle.

The genes are TRBV9 and TRBJ2-5, with D maybe TRBD2 (5 bases). The CDR3 has 14 amino acids. Germline loops: CDR1 SGDLS, CDR2 YYNGEE. V was cut by 4 bases and J by 4 bases, with 14 bases left in between. The CDR3 loop is CASSHWTGPETQYF. The CDR3 nucleotides read TGTGCCAGCAGCCATTGGACTGGGCCAGAGACCCAGTACTTC.

The chain combines TRBV11-2 with TRBJ1-2, with TRBD1 as a possible D gene (6 bases). The CDR3 is 19 residues long. V gave up 3 bases and J gave up 8 bases, with 31 bases separating them. CDR1 is SGHAT, CDR2 FQNNGV, per germline. The CDR3 nucleotides are TGTGCCAGCAGCTTCCACGGAGCAATCCGGGACACGGATTTGGAAGGCTACACCTTC. Residues: CASSFHGAIRDTDLEGYTF.

The rearrangement joins TRBV7-2 to TRBJ1-2; D gene uncertain. The CDR3 covers 15 residues. CDR1 is SGHTA and CDR2 is FQGNSA in the germline V gene. The V end was cut by 1 base, the J end by 3 bases, with 12 bases between. Written as DNA, the CDR3 is TGTGCCAGCAGCTTAGTTCGTTCTCAGGACTATGGCTACACCTTC. Its translation: CASSLVRSQDYGYTF.

V usage is TRBV2 and J usage is TRBJ2-1; 13 bases fit TRBD2. V lost 7 bases to trimming and J lost 9 bases; unmatched junction nucleotides: 6. In germline, CDR1 is SNHLY, CDR2 FYNNEI. CDR3 length: 14 residues. In nucleotides, the CDR3 is TGTGCCAGCACTGGACTAGCGGGAGCTAGTGAGCAGTTCTTC. This encodes CASTGLAGASEQFF.

The V gene is TRBV28, the J gene TRBJ2-7; possibly TRBD2 for D (5 bases). CDR3 length: 13 amino acids. V lost 5 bases, J lost 4 bases, and 12 bases lay in between. The V gene's germline CDR1 is MDHEN and CDR2 SYDVKM. The CDR3 DNA reads as TGTGCCAGCAGTCCCGGAGGCCTTTACGAGCAGTACTTC. Its translation is CASSPGGLYEQYF.

The chain has TRBV2 and TRBJ2-1, with 9 bases lining up with TRBD2. Germline V lookup: CDR1 SNHLY, CDR2 FYNNEI. CDR3 length: 15 amino acids. V shed 6 bases, J shed 2 bases, and the junction held 5 bases outside the gene matches. The DNA for the CDR3 is TGTGCCAGCAGCCAGCTAGCGGGGACCTACAATGAGCAGTTCTTC. Protein product: CASSQLAGTYNEQFF.

The V and J genes are TRBV19 and TRBJ1-1; D unresolved. Germline V gene data show CDR1 as LNHDA and CDR2 as SQIVND (reference sequence). V was clipped by 9 bases and J by 0 bases, with 17 bases between them. This CDR3 region has 15 residues. The CDR3 spells CASQDRTLLNTEAFF. The CDR3 coding sequence is TGTGCCAGCCAGGACCGCACCTTACTGAACACTGAAGCTTTCTTT.

This sequence joins TRBV5-1 and TRBJ2-3; 11 bases agree with TRBD2. Per germline, CDR1 SGHRS and CDR2 YFSETQ. The CDR3 length is 15 residues. V trimming: 4 bases; J trimming: 4 bases; junction bases outside the gene matches: 5. The DNA of the CDR3 is TGCGCCAGCAGCGCACTAGCGGGAGTGGCAGATACGCAGTATTTT. Amino acids: CASSALAGVADTQYF. Full variable domain (remainder filled in from reference TRBV5-1 and TRBJ2-3): KAGVTQTPRYLIKTRGQQVTLSCSPISGHRSVSWYQQTPGQGLQFLFEYFSETQRNKGNFPGRFSGRQFSNSRSEMNVSTLELGDSALYLCASSALAGVADTQYFGPGTRLTVL.

The V and J genes are TRBV4-3 and TRBJ2-7, with D maybe TRBD2 (5 bases). Germline V gene sequence: CDR1 LGHNA, CDR2 YSLEER. Between the trimmed V and J ends, which lost 1 base and 4 bases, there was a span of 14 bases. CDR3 length: 15 residues. CDR3 in amino acids: CASSQGGAARYEQYF. The CDR3 DNA is TGCGCCAGCAGCCAAGGCGGAGCGGCGAGGTACGAGCAGTACTTC.

In DNA form, the CDR3 reads TGTGCCAGCAGCTTAGTTCAGGGGGCTAATCAGCCCCAGCATTTT. This encodes CASSLVQGANQPQHF. This chain uses TRBV7-2 with TRBJ1-5; TRBD1 matches 8 bases. The CDR3 runs 15 residues. The V gene end was trimmed by 1 base and the J gene end by 4 bases; junction bases not matched to a gene: 3. Germline CDR1 reads SGHTA; CDR2 reads FQGNSA.

The chain employs TRBV21-1 and TRBJ2-3; the table's D call, TRBD2, has no DNA check behind it. TRBV21-1 represents a pseudogene. The CDR3 covers 16 residues. The CDR3 here is CASSKEGGANTDTQYF. CDR3 sequence (DNA): TGTGCCAGCAGCAAAGAAGGAGGGGCAAACACAGATACGCAGTATTTT.

The chain employs TRBV7-8 and TRBJ2-7, with 16 bases fitting TRBD2. The germline CDR1 and CDR2 sequences are SGHVS and FQNEAQ. The junction had 13 bases not matched to a gene; V was cut back by 6 bases and J by 5 bases. The CDR3 runs 18 residues. This CDR3 is CASSSPGTSGRAGDEQYF. CDR3 DNA: TGTGCCAGCAGTTCGCCCGGGACTAGCGGGAGGGCCGGGGACGAGCAGTACTTC.

As regards this clone: The sample contains more than one DNA sequence encoding this CDR3. This rearrangement joins TRBV5-1 to TRBJ1-5; weak D call: TRBD1 (6 bases). The CDR3 runs 16 residues. Looked up from germline, CDR1 is SGHRS and CDR2 is YFSETQ. The ends were cut back, 4 bases at V and 8 bases at J, with 22 bases in the middle. CDR3 residues: CASSRAGGGSGEPQHF. The CDR3 bases are TGCGCCAGCAGCCGAGCGGGGGGGGGCTCAGGGGAGCCCCAGCATTTT. The full variable domain, its missing parts supplied by reference TRBV5-1 and TRBJ1-5, is KAGVTQTPRYLIKTRGQQVTLSCSPISGHRSVSWYQQTPGQGLQFLFEYFSETQRNKGNFPGRFSGRQFSNSRSEMNVSTLELGDSALYLCASSRAGGGSGEPQHFGDGTRLSIL.

The chain is built from TRBV6-5 and TRBJ1-1, with D uncertain. The CDR3 is 16 residues long. V was pared by 2 bases and J by 1 base, with 14 bases between. Germline values: CDR1 MNHEY, CDR2 SVGAGI. Here the CDR3 reads CASSYEKVGRNTEAFF. The CDR3 bases are TGTGCCAGCAGTTACGAGAAGGTTGGCAGGAACACTGAAGCTTTCTTT.

CDR3 protein: CASSVIGPGAAYNEQFF. CDR3 sequence (DNA): TGTGCCAGCAGTGTAATTGGGCCCGGAGCGGCGTACAATGAGCAGTTCTTC. The V gene is TRBV6-1, the J gene TRBJ2-1, with D possibly being TRBD2 (5 bases). Germline-derived CDR1 and CDR2 are MNHNS and SASEGT. Trimming cost V 4 bases and J 4 bases, with 20 bases left between them. This CDR3 region has 17 residues.

This clone was detected ten times or more. V and J are TRBV7-2 and TRBJ2-7; the match to TRBD2 covers 12 bases. The CDR3 loop spans 15 amino acids. Looked up from germline, CDR1 is SGHTA and CDR2 is FQGNSA. V gave up 5 bases and J gave up 1 base; unmatched junction bases: 3. The CDR3 spells CASSLGTSGSYEQYF. CDR3 nucleotides: TGTGCCAGCAGCCTCGGGACTAGCGGGTCCTACGAGCAGTACTTC. Filled out from reference TRBV7-2 and TRBJ2-7, the complete variable domain reads GAGVSQSPSNKVTEKGKDVELRCDPISGHTALYWYRQSLGQGLEFLIYFQGNSAPDKSGLPSDRFSAERTGGSVSTLTIQRTQQEDSAVYLCASSLGTSGSYEQYFGPGTRLTVT.

This chain connects TRBV5-4 to TRBJ2-1; 8 nucleotides align to TRBD2. CDR3 length: 15 residues. V shed 2 bases and J 5 bases; nucleotides not matched to a gene: 6. Germline CDR1 is SGHNT and CDR2 is YYREEE (reference sequence). This CDR3 is CASSFPGTSNNEQFF. DNA of the CDR3: TGTGCCAGCAGCTTCCCCGGGACTAGTAACAATGAGCAGTTCTTC. Full variable domain (outside the CDR3, taken from reference TRBV5-4 and TRBJ2-1): ETGVTQSPTHLIKTRGQQVTLRCSSQSGHNTVSWYQQALGQGPQFIFQYYREEENGRGNFPPRFSGLQFPNYSSELNVNALELDDSALYLCASSFPGTSNNEQFFGPGTRLTVL.

The sample holds one count of this clone. The CDR3 region has the DNA TGTGCCAGCAGCTTAACGGGCGGGAGGGCCCTCCATGAGCAGTTCTTC. Its translation: CASSLTGGRALHEQFF. J is TRBJ2-1 and V is TRBV7-3; TRBD2 aligns across 9 bases. The CDR3 spans 16 residues. The J segment lost 8 bases and the V segment lost 0 bases, leaving 8 bases of the junction unmatched. CDR1 SGHTA and CDR2 FQGTGA come from the germline V gene.

J is TRBJ2-7 and V is TRBV2; D gene ambiguous. The V end lost 4 bases, the J end lost 5 bases, and 12 bases lay between the germline ends. This CDR3 is built from 13 residues. The germline gives CDR1 SNHLY, CDR2 FYNNEI. The CDR3 spells CASSGLGFDEQYF. CDR3 coding DNA: TGTGCCAGCAGTGGACTTGGGTTTGACGAGCAGTACTTC.

The chain uses TRBV5-6 and TRBJ1-2; 7 bases line up with TRBD1. CDR3 length: 15 amino acids. The junction had 7 bases not matched to a gene; V was cut back by 3 bases and J by 2 bases. CDR1 is SGHDT, CDR2 YYEEEE, per germline. CDR3 sequence reads: CASSSGSTGNYGYTF. CDR3 coding DNA: TGTGCCAGCAGCTCGGGTTCGACAGGGAACTATGGCTACACCTTC.

This clone was picked up one time. The chain employs TRBV2 and TRBJ1-1; TRBD1 might be the D (5 bases). CDR1 is SNHLY and CDR2 is FYNNEI in the germline V gene. V was pared by 5 bases and J by 0 bases, with 7 bases between. The CDR3 length is 13 residues. CDR3 sequence reads: CASSYRMNTEAFF. As DNA, the CDR3 is TGTGCCAGCAGTTACAGGATGAACACTGAAGCTTTCTTT.

The V call is TRBV9, the J call TRBJ2-1; 7 bases are shared with TRBD1. This CDR3 comprises 12 residues. Germline trimming cut 1 base from V and 10 bases from J; bases unmatched to any gene: 2. Per the germline V gene, CDR1 is SGDLS and CDR2 is YYNGEE. CDR3: CASSVLQGEQFF. Here the CDR3 DNA reads TGTGCCAGCAGCGTATTACAGGGGGAGCAGTTCTTC.

The CDR3 nucleotides read TGTGCCAGCATCAGGGCTGTCACTGAAGCTTTCTTT. Its protein product is CASIRAVTEAFF. The gene calls are TRBV2 and TRBJ1-1; a weak D match, TRBD1 (5 bases). The germline V gene encodes CDR1 SNHLY and CDR2 FYNNEI. The CDR3 has 12 residues. V lost 7 bases, J lost 4 bases, and 10 bases lay in between. The full variable domain, completed using reference TRBV2 and TRBJ1-1, is EPEVTQTPSHQVTQMGQEVILRCVPISNHLYFYWYRQILGQKVEFLVSFYNNEISEKSEIFDDQFSVERPDGSNFTLKIRSTKLEDSAMYFCASIRAVTEAFFGQGTRLTVV.

This clone has just one count. The V and J genes are TRBV28 and TRBJ2-7, with TRBD2 identical over 8 bases. This CDR3 region has 14 residues. The germline V gene has CDR1 MDHEN and CDR2 SYDVKM. V lost 8 bases, J lost 2 bases, and 8 bases stayed unmatched. The CDR3 region is CASGRAGGAYEQYF. DNA for the CDR3: TGTGCCAGCGGTCGCGCGGGAGGCGCCTACGAGCAGTACTTC.